This T cell receptor beta chain came from a study of blood T cell repertoires in COVID-19. Here immunoSEQ multiplex PCR was the method, and the copy in TCRdb shows in-frame clones only, minus some. The table shows about 140,000 clones, with 75% to 90% occurring only once. The J segment lost 9 bases and the V segment lost 3 bases, leaving 9 bases of the junction unmatched. Germline V lookup: CDR1 GTSNPN, CDR2 SVGIG (reference sequence). This CDR3 has 13 residues. This TCR derives from a man aged 65 to 85 who had recovered from COVID-19. Sequenced material: peripheral blood. The rearrangement links TRBV30 to TRBJ1-2, with 8 bases aligning to TRBD1. In DNA form, the CDR3 reads TGTGCCTGGAGAGAAAAAGGACAGGGAAGCTACACCTTC. This codes for CAWREKGQGSYTF.